Below, 6 T cell receptor beta chains from the same sample are listed, as sequenced in a study of T-cell memory formation after mild COVID-19 (dated by TCRdb to the early 2020s). The receptor library was made with 5' RACE. Sequencing relied on an Illumina NovaSeq 6000. Using fastp at Q25 and MiXCR, TCRdb reprocessed the public reads and kept productive beta chains. Rows merge per CDR3 protein into single entries with the most common DNA and genes. Here the sample has 350,000 to 400,000 distinct CDR3 sequences; 20% to 25% occur a single time. The ten largest clones take up under 15% of the sample. The sample consisted of PBMCs or a T cell subset sorted from them (not recorded which). The receptors stem from an adult woman who had mild COVID-19 (a few samples of this study predate the infection). The sample titles of this study are shuffled in the database, so cell type and time point are left out; the donor was told from shared clones.

The chain recombines TRBV20-1 with TRBJ1-1; D perhaps matches TRBD1 (5 bases). Germline V gives CDR1 DFQATT, CDR2 SNEGSKA (reference sequence). The CDR3 has 11 residues. The V end lost 4 bases, the J end lost 6 bases, and 9 bases lay between the germline ends. The CDR3 here is CSAIWGAEAFF. Written as DNA, the CDR3 is TGCAGTGCTATTTGGGGGGCTGAAGCTTTCTTT.

This clonotype showed up just a few times. The chain employs TRBV5-1 and TRBJ2-5, with TRBD1 matching 7 bases. Looked up from germline, CDR1 is SGHRS and CDR2 is YFSETQ. There are 14 residues in the CDR3. J lost 1 base, V lost 4 bases, and 4 bases had no gene match. CDR3 in DNA: TGCGCCAGCAGCCCGACAGGGAGCCAAGAGACCCAGTACTTC. Translating gives CASSPTGSQETQYF.

The chain recombines TRBV29-1 with TRBJ2-3, with 11 bases aligning to TRBD2. Germline CDR1 SQVTM, CDR2 ANQGSEA. The CDR3 loop spans 14 amino acids. The V gene end was trimmed by 6 bases and the J gene end by 1 base; junction bases not matched to a gene: 3. The CDR3 bases are TGCAGCGTAGAACTAGCGGGGGGCACAGATACGCAGTATTTT. This translates into CSVELAGGTDTQYF.

This clonotype has more than one count but fewer than ten. The chain employs TRBV20-1 and TRBJ2-7; a weak D match, TRBD2 (6 bases). The V end lost 6 bases, the J end lost 4 bases, and 13 bases lay between the germline ends. CDR3 length: 12 amino acids. Germline CDR1 is DFQATT and CDR2 is SNEGSKA (reference sequence). The CDR3: CSATGAGYEQYF. CDR3 nucleotides: TGCAGTGCCACCGGGGCGGGGTACGAGCAGTACTTC.

This clonotype appeared a single time. The chain is built from TRBV6-2 or TRBV6-3 and TRBJ1-4; D unresolved. The CDR3 is made up of 12 amino acids. V was shortened by 2 bases and J by 7 bases, with 5 bases between the two germline ends. Germline-derived CDR1 and CDR2 are MNHEY and SVGEGT. In DNA form, the CDR3 reads TGTGCCAGCAGTTACGGGAGTGAAAAACTGTTTTTT. Amino acid sequence: CASSYGSEKLFF.

This sequence joins TRBV7-9 and TRBJ2-3; D is unclear. Trimming pared 1 base from V and 11 bases from J, leaving 10 bases between. This CDR3 region has 12 residues. Germline V gene sequence: CDR1 SEHNR, CDR2 FQNEAQ (reference sequence). The CDR3 loop is CASSLGNLWQYF. DNA for the CDR3: TGTGCCAGCAGCTTAGGCAACCTGTGGCAGTATTTT.